Below, one TCR beta chain is given with its context. Sequenced by immunoSEQ multiplex PCR; TCRdb stores in-frame clones only, minus some. The sample has more than 300,000 clones; roughly four fifths are singletons. This sample is part of a study of blood T cell repertoires in COVID-19. V lost 5 bases and J 2 bases, leaving 19 bases between the germline ends. Germline CDR1 SGDLS, CDR2 YYNGEE. The CDR3 runs to 16 residues. V is TRBV9 and J is TRBJ1-1; D uncertain. The sample was PBMCs or T cells enriched from blood (not recorded which). The clonotype was recovered from a woman between 50 and 59 years old who had recovered from COVID-19. CDR3: CASSPPGGEGNTEAFF. For the CDR3, the DNA is TGTGCCAGCAGTCCTCCCGGCGGGGAGGGAAACACTGAAGCTTTCTTT.